The TCR beta chain under discussion was sequenced for a study of cytomegalovirus exposure and HLA in healthy donors. General study results and limits: TCR beta sequences reportedly predicted most subjects' HLA-A and HLA-B alleles accurately. The dataset shows that most TCR sequences were rare, while some public TCRs occurred in many donors.

Germline-derived CDR1 and CDR2 are SGDLS and YYNGEE. The CDR3 contains 14 residues. The V end was cut by 0 bases, the J end by 0 bases, with 6 bases between. Vbeta (60) and Jbeta (13) primers were used in the PCR. Generated by immunoSEQ multiplex PCR, the TCRdb table keeps only in-frame clones and is missing some. The sample contains over 150,000 clones, roughly 84% of which appear only once. At sampling all donors were nominally healthy, likely with unrecorded immune exposures. In regard to this clone: The target antigen is unknown.

The chain combines TRBV9 with TRBJ1-1; D ambiguous. The source is a girl aged 2 to 9 in good health and CMV-seropositive. Sequencing used PBMCs. The CDR3 region is CASSVASLNTEAFF. The CDR3 region has the DNA TGTGCCAGCAGCGTAGCATCCCTGAACACTGAAGCTTTCTTT.